One and the same sample provided the 29 T cell receptor beta chains below, sequenced in a study of human T cells and chemical hapten exposure. Noted time point: patch test 2, 6 weeks after DPC sensitization. The treatment was: therapeutic diphenylcyclopropenone sensitization with weekly scalp DPC. Each CDR3 protein is one row after TCRdb ran MiXCR on the RACE reads. Here the sample spans 84,000 or so distinct CDR3 sequences, roughly a tenth being singletons. The sample was whole blood, taken in connection with sensitization to the hapten diphenylcyclopropenone (DPC). The source of these receptors is a woman in her twenties or thirties with alopecia areata. Some clones in this sample may be carry-over from other donors' samples.

This clonotype was detected only a few times. The CDR3 DNA reads TGCAGCGTCGGACAGGGGACCGGCCAAGAGACCCAGTACTTC. This translates into CSVGQGTGQETQYF. This chain links TRBV29-1 with TRBJ2-5, with 9 positions matching TRBD1. The CDR3 runs 14 residues. The J segment lost 1 base and the V segment lost 6 bases, leaving 6 bases of the junction unmatched. Germline CDR1 is SQVTM and CDR2 is ANQGSEA.

This clonotype showed up many times. The rearrangement links TRBV12-5 to TRBJ1-5; tentatively, D is TRBD1 (5 bases). CDR3 size: 11 residues. The germline CDR1 and CDR2 sequences are LGHNT and FRNRAP. Trimming took 6 bases from V and 11 from J, leaving 11 bases between them. The CDR3 loop is CASGLGGAQHF. The DNA for the CDR3 is TGTGCTAGTGGCCTGGGGGGAGCCCAGCATTTT. The full variable domain, completed using reference TRBV12-5 and TRBJ1-5, is DARVTQTPRHKVTEMGQEVTMRCQPILGHNTVFWYRQTMMQGLELLAYFRNRAPLDDSGMPKDRFSAEMPDATLATLKIQPSEPRDSAVYFCASGLGGAQHFGDGTRLSIL.

The chain couples TRBV14 to TRBJ2-2; D possibly matches TRBD1 or TRBD2 (5 bases each). CDR3 length: 15 amino acids. Germline assignment: CDR1 SGHDN and CDR2 FVKESK. Trimming pared 7 bases from V and 3 bases from J, leaving 15 bases between. The CDR3 sequence: CASNQGDGYTGELFF. Written as DNA, the CDR3 is TGTGCCAGCAATCAGGGAGACGGATACACCGGGGAGCTGTTTTTT. The entire variable domain, with the rest obtained from reference TRBV14 and TRBJ2-2, is as follows: EAGVTQFPSHSVIEKGQTVTLRCDPISGHDNLYWYRRVMGKEIKFLLHFVKESKQDESGMPNNRFLAERTGGTYSTLKVQPAELEDSGVYFCASNQGDGYTGELFFGEGSRLTVL.

The chain combines TRBV7-2 with TRBJ2-1; 8 nucleotides match TRBD2. V was pared by 5 bases and J by 5 bases, with 11 bases of the junction left unmatched. CDR1 is SGHTA and CDR2 is FQGNSA in the germline V gene. This CDR3 is 16 amino acids long. DNA of the CDR3: TGTGCCAGCAGCACGGAGGGGACTAGAATTAACAATGAGCAGTTCTTC. Protein: CASSTEGTRINNEQFF.

V and J are TRBV7-2 and TRBJ1-1; D may be TRBD1 (6 bases). Per germline, CDR1 SGHTA and CDR2 FQGNSA. With 5 bases removed from V and 5 bases from J, the gap between germline ends came to 12 bases. This CDR3 comprises 13 residues. The CDR3 sequence: CASSRDMLTEAFF. DNA of the CDR3: TGTGCCAGCAGCCGGGACATGCTTACTGAAGCTTTCTTT. Using reference TRBV7-2 and TRBJ1-1 for the parts outside the CDR3, the full variable domain is GAGVSQSPSNKVTEKGKDVELRCDPISGHTALYWYRQSLGQGLEFLIYFQGNSAPDKSGLPSDRFSAERTGGSVSTLTIQRTQQEDSAVYLCASSRDMLTEAFFGQGTRLTVV.

Many counts were recorded for this clonotype. The rearrangement links TRBV5-4 to TRBJ2-1, with D possibly TRBD2 on 6 matching bases. Germline V gene data show CDR1 as SGHNT and CDR2 as YYREEE (reference sequence). V was cut by 1 base and J by 9 bases, with 8 bases left in between. This CDR3 is 12 amino acids long. The CDR3 loop is CASSLTSFEQFF. CDR3 sequence (DNA): TGTGCCAGCAGCTTGACTAGCTTTGAGCAGTTCTTC.

V is TRBV5-1 and J is TRBJ1-3; the D gene is possibly TRBD1 (5 bases). V gave up 4 bases and J gave up 4 bases, with 15 bases separating them. From germline, CDR1 is SGHRS and CDR2 YFSETQ. The CDR3 has 15 residues. This CDR3 reads CASSGPVGAGNTIYF. CDR3 sequence (DNA): TGCGCCAGCAGCGGTCCGGTCGGGGCCGGAAACACCATATATTTT. The variable domain in full, completed from reference TRBV5-1 and TRBJ1-3, reads KAGVTQTPRYLIKTRGQQVTLSCSPISGHRSVSWYQQTPGQGLQFLFEYFSETQRNKGNFPGRFSGRQFSNSRSEMNVSTLELGDSALYLCASSGPVGAGNTIYFGEGSWLTVV.

J is TRBJ1-6 and V is TRBV7-3; maybe TRBD1 (5 bases). Trimming took 2 bases from V and 0 from J, leaving 20 bases between them. The CDR3 contains 20 residues. Germline V gives CDR1 SGHTA, CDR2 FQGTGA. For the CDR3, the DNA is TGTGCCAGCAGCTTATACGGTCCGGGGACGATGAGCTCCTATAATTCACCCCTCCACTTT. Residues: CASSLYGPGTMSSYNSPLHF.

The CDR3 coding sequence is TGTGCCAGCAGTTACGGGCTGAAGACCCAGTACTTC. Translating gives CASSYGLKTQYF. The chain carries TRBV6-6 and TRBJ2-5; D gene uncertain. Trimming took off 2 bases at V and 6 bases at J, with 7 bases between the two ends. The CDR3 runs to 12 residues. CDR1 is MNHNY, CDR2 SVGAGI, per germline (reference sequence).

This clonotype showed up many times. The genes are TRBV7-3 and TRBJ2-6; D perhaps matches TRBD1 (5 bases). Germline V gives CDR1 SGHTA, CDR2 FQGTGA. V dropped 0 bases and J dropped 3 bases, with 6 bases sitting between them. This CDR3 comprises 15 residues. This CDR3 is CASSLTGDGANVLTF. The CDR3 DNA is TGTGCCAGCAGCTTAACAGGGGATGGGGCCAACGTCCTGACTTTC.

This clonotype has just a few counts. This chain joins TRBV6-2 or TRBV6-3 and TRBJ2-7, with D unresolved. The CDR3 runs to 11 residues. V was trimmed by 6 bases and J by 4 bases, leaving 7 bases between them. CDR1 and CDR2 from the germline V gene are MNHEY and SVGEGT. CDR3 residues: CASSNGYEQYF. CDR3 nucleotide sequence: TGTGCCAGCAGCAACGGGTACGAGCAGTACTTC.

The rearrangement uses TRBV29-1 and TRBJ2-5, with a possible D match to TRBD1 (6 bases). The germline CDR1 and CDR2 sequences are SQVTM and ANQGSEA. This CDR3 has 12 residues. Trimming cost V 6 bases and J 2 bases, with 10 bases left between them. The CDR3 sequence: CSVSRGQETQYF. The DNA for the CDR3 is TGCAGCGTCAGCAGGGGACAAGAGACCCAGTACTTC.

V gene TRBV28 combines with J gene TRBJ2-5; D not certain. The CDR3 is made up of 12 amino acids. V lost 7 bases and J lost 1, with 7 bases in between. In germline, CDR1 is MDHEN, CDR2 SYDVKM. Here the CDR3 reads CASTDGQETQYF. CDR3 nucleotide sequence: TGTGCCAGCACAGACGGCCAAGAGACCCAGTACTTC.

This clonotype was counted at least ten times. CDR3: CASSLYKGLGAFF. The CDR3 region has the DNA TGTGCCAGCAGCTTGTATAAGGGGTTAGGAGCTTTCTTT. The chain uses TRBV5-6 and TRBJ1-1; perhaps TRBD1 as D (5 bases). The V gene lost 1 base and the J gene lost 10 bases, with 14 bases spanning the gap. Germline V gives CDR1 SGHDT, CDR2 YYEEEE. The CDR3 is 13 residues long.

This clonotype appeared a few times. The CDR3 nucleotides read TGTGCCAGCAGCCAAGATCTAGCGGGAGGTCCGCCCCCGCACAATGAGCAGTTCTTC. Encoded protein: CASSQDLAGGPPPHNEQFF. The chain links TRBV3-1 to TRBJ2-1, with 11 bases lining up with TRBD2. From germline, CDR1 is LGHDT and CDR2 YNNKEL (reference sequence). The V gene end was trimmed by 0 bases and the J gene end by 5 bases; junction bases not matched to a gene: 12. The length of the CDR3 is 19 residues.

There are many counts of this clonotype. V is TRBV11-3 and J is TRBJ2-1; 7 nucleotides agree with TRBD2. J lost 4 bases, V lost 4 bases, and 7 bases had no gene match. The CDR3 covers 15 residues. Germline CDR1 SGHNT, CDR2 YENEEA. CDR3 in DNA: TGTGCCAGCAGCTCCGGACTAGGCGATTACAATGAGCAGTTCTTC. The encoded protein is CASSSGLGDYNEQFF.

This clonotype was seen at least ten times. The chain links TRBV9 to TRBJ2-7, with D possibly called TRBD1 or TRBD2 (5 bases each). V lost 3 bases to trimming and J lost 4 bases, with 8 bases between them. This CDR3 spans 12 amino acids. Germline loops: CDR1 SGDLS, CDR2 YYNGEE. As DNA, the CDR3 is TGTGCCAGCAGCGCCAGGGAGTACGAGCAGTACTTC. Translation gives CASSAREYEQYF.

This clonotype was detected many times. The chain is built from TRBV12-3 or TRBV12-4 and TRBJ1-6; 7 positions agree with TRBD1. The CDR3 totals 12 residues. With 6 bases clipped from V and 13 bases from J, the junction kept 6 bases outside the gene matches. In DNA form, the CDR3 reads TGTGCCAGCAGCCTCCCAGGGGGGCCCCTCCACTTT. Translated: CASSLPGGPLHF.

This chain joins TRBV10-3 and TRBJ2-7; D unresolved. V was trimmed by 6 bases and J by 3 bases, leaving 9 bases between them. Germline assignment: CDR1 ENHRY and CDR2 SYGVKD. The CDR3 runs to 12 residues. For the CDR3, the DNA is TGTGCCATCAGAAAAAGAGGCTACGAGCAGTACTTC. Protein sequence: CAIRKRGYEQYF.

This clonotype has just a few counts. The V gene is TRBV28, the J gene TRBJ1-1; 9 bases fit TRBD1. The CDR3 runs to 15 residues. Looked up from germline, CDR1 is MDHEN and CDR2 is SYDVKM. The V gene end was trimmed by 5 bases and the J gene end by 3 bases; junction bases not matched to a gene: 7. CDR3 loop: CASSGQGLGYTEAFF. In nucleotides, the CDR3 is TGTGCCAGCAGTGGACAGGGGCTAGGGTACACTGAAGCTTTCTTT. Full variable domain (missing parts from reference TRBV28 and TRBJ1-1): DVKVTQSSRYLVKRTGEKVFLECVQDMDHENMFWYRQDPGLGLRLIYFSYDVKMKEKGDIPEGYSVSREKKERFSLILESASTNQTSMYLCASSGQGLGYTEAFFGQGTRLTVV.

This clonotype has a handful of counts. The J gene is TRBJ1-5, the V gene TRBV6-1; 7 nucleotides match TRBD1. With V trimmed by 7 bases and J by 5 bases, 8 bases remained unmatched. There are 14 residues in the CDR3. Germline assignment: CDR1 MNHNS and CDR2 SASEGT. DNA of the CDR3: TGTGCCAGCACCAGACAGGGAATCTATCAGCCCCAGCATTTT. This gives the protein CASTRQGIYQPQHF.

This clonotype was counted a few times. The V gene is TRBV6-1, the J gene TRBJ1-5, with D perhaps TRBD1 (5 bases). CDR3 length: 12 residues. CDR1 is MNHNS, CDR2 SASEGT, per germline. V was clipped by 4 bases and J by 5 bases, with 6 bases between them. The CDR3 reads CASSAGYQPQHF. Written as DNA, the CDR3 is TGTGCCAGCAGTGCAGGGTATCAGCCCCAGCATTTT.

This clonotype was seen a handful of times. V and J are TRBV20-1 and TRBJ2-3; 8 bases line up with TRBD2. V lost 2 bases and J lost 0; bases outside the gene matches: 1. CDR3 length equals 14 residues. In germline, CDR1 is DFQATT, CDR2 SNEGSKA (reference sequence). The CDR3 loop reads CSARLAGSTDTQYF. DNA for the CDR3: TGCAGTGCTAGACTAGCGGGTAGCACAGATACGCAGTATTTT.

The sample holds a few counts of this clonotype. V gene TRBV20-1 combines with J gene TRBJ1-2; D unclear. Germline assignment: CDR1 DFQATT and CDR2 SNEGSKA (reference sequence). The CDR3 loop spans 12 amino acids. V dropped 4 bases and J dropped 1 base, with 7 bases sitting between them. CDR3 in amino acids: CSATSNNYGYTF. The CDR3 nucleotides read TGCAGTGCTACGAGCAATAACTATGGCTACACCTTC.

This clonotype was found a few times. The CDR3 here is CASKPRRGEEITGELFF. In DNA, the CDR3 is TGTGCCAGCAAACCCCGTAGGGGGGAGGAGATCACCGGGGAGCTGTTTTTT. V is TRBV11-2 and J is TRBJ2-2; possibly TRBD1 or TRBD2 for D (6 bases each). The CDR3 is made up of 17 amino acids. The V end lost 7 bases, the J end lost 4 bases, and 22 bases lay between the germline ends. Germline V gene data show CDR1 as SGHAT and CDR2 as FQNNGV.

This clonotype was counted only a few times. The J gene is TRBJ1-5, the V gene TRBV11-3, with D unresolved. The CDR3 covers 13 residues. The germline V gene has CDR1 SGHNT and CDR2 YENEEA. Trimming took off 0 bases at V and 5 bases at J, with 5 bases between the two ends. In DNA form, the CDR3 reads TGTGCCAGCAGCTTAGAGTGGGATCAGCCCCAGCATTTT. Its protein product is CASSLEWDQPQHF.

This chain uses TRBV29-1 with TRBJ1-5; TRBD1 matches at 8 bases. The germline V gene encodes CDR1 SQVTM and CDR2 ANQGSEA. There are 13 residues in the CDR3. With 5 bases clipped from V and 3 bases from J, the junction kept 3 bases outside the gene matches. The CDR3 spells CSVTGQDNQPQHF. The CDR3 DNA follows: TGCAGCGTTACGGGACAGGACAATCAGCCCCAGCATTTT.

This clonotype was recorded at least ten times. In DNA form, the CDR3 reads TGCGCCAGCAGCCAAGGAGGTGGGGAGGTCTGGGCACCCCTCCACTTT. It codes for CASSQGGGEVWAPLHF. The rearrangement joins TRBV4-3 to TRBJ1-6, with D unclear. The CDR3 is 16 amino acids. V lost 1 base to trimming and J lost 11 bases, with 18 bases between them. Germline values: CDR1 LGHNA, CDR2 YSLEER.

This clonotype occurred many times. The chain is built from TRBV6-6 and TRBJ1-3, with a possible D match to TRBD1 (6 bases). Germline CDR1 and CDR2: MNHNY and SVGAGI (reference sequence). Trimming removed 2 bases from V and 2 bases from J, with 7 bases in between. The CDR3 covers 14 residues. The CDR3 region is CASSYPGAGNTIYF. CDR3 coding DNA: TGTGCCAGCAGTTACCCAGGGGCTGGAAACACCATATATTTT.